This TCR beta chain was recorded in a study of vaccination effects on CD4 cells after COVID-19. Study in general: Post-vaccine sample collection fell at a median of 72 days after the second dose.

Note on this clone: Its antigen is as yet unknown.

Culturing for around 10 days preceded CD4+ T cell isolation. Two-dose BNT162b2 or mRNA-1273 vaccination was given to participants. Study outcomes and limitations: Marked clonal contraction was seen late after vaccination (in both infection- and vaccine-induced clones).

Repertoires were generated with immunoSEQ multiplex PCR, while TCRdb's copy carries only in-frame clones and drops some. This table has 57,000 or so clones, nearly 80% appearing once. V trimming: 5 bases; J trimming: 4 bases; junction bases outside the gene matches: 10. Germline-derived CDR1 and CDR2 are MNHEY and SMNVEV (reference sequence). This CDR3 has 17 residues. The specimen comprised CD4+ T cells from PBMCs cultured without peptide, sampled after COVID-19 vaccination. This chain links TRBV27 with TRBJ2-5; TRBD2 agrees at 13 bases. This sequence was found in a human donor who received a COVID-19 vaccine. CDR3 loop: CASSPGRLAGGPETQYF. The DNA of the CDR3 is TGTGCCAGCAGTCCCGGGAGACTAGCGGGGGGCCCAGAGACCCAGTACTTC.